This is a list of T cell receptor beta chains from one sample in a study of identical twins. TCRdb re-called the 5' RACE reads with MiXCR, one entry per CDR3 protein. The profile shows around 230,000 distinct CDR3 sequences, around 6.5% of them singletons. The same data also went into a second study, on T cells expressing NK-cell markers.

Sequencing input: CD8+ T cells sorted from blood. The receptors originated from a woman aged 18-29 years in good health. Both conserved end residues are trimmed from each CDR3. Each record gives: V gene, J gene, clone size, CDR3 protein. Size is omitted from some rows. Given values are once, few, many or a class for expanded clones.

v_call: TRBV6-1; j_call: TRBJ1-1; clone_size: few; cdr3_aa: ASSWGGLNTEAF
v_call: TRBV12-3/TRBV12-4; j_call: TRBJ2-7; clone_size: many; cdr3_aa: ASSGAGQDTYEQY
v_call: TRBV30; j_call: TRBJ2-3; clone_size: few; cdr3_aa: AWSVLGDTQY
v_call: TRBV27; j_call: TRBJ2-7; clone_size: few; cdr3_aa: ASRPQGVLSPYEQY
v_call: TRBV11-3; j_call: TRBJ2-2; clone_size: many; cdr3_aa: ASSLDLGHNTGELF
v_call: TRBV7-9; j_call: TRBJ1-5; clone_size: many; cdr3_aa: ASSRGGEGNQPQH
v_call: TRBV6-2/TRBV6-3; j_call: TRBJ2-7; clone_size: medium-sized; cdr3_aa: ASSYRDHSYEQY
v_call: TRBV12-3/TRBV12-4; j_call: TRBJ2-1; clone_size: many; cdr3_aa: ASSLPSGNEQF
v_call: TRBV12-3/TRBV12-4; j_call: TRBJ1-2; clone_size: few; cdr3_aa: ASSLLPGDGYT
v_call: TRBV7-2; j_call: TRBJ2-3; clone_size: NA; cdr3_aa: ASSPTHGGTDTQY
v_call: TRBV9; j_call: TRBJ2-2; clone_size: many; cdr3_aa: ASSVTRGAGTGELF
v_call: TRBV29-1; j_call: TRBJ2-1; clone_size: many; cdr3_aa: SVEDISGTYNEQF
v_call: TRBV29-1; j_call: TRBJ1-2; clone_size: few; cdr3_aa: SAPDSLNYGYT
v_call: TRBV2; j_call: TRBJ1-1; clone_size: many; cdr3_aa: ASSLRNTEAF
v_call: TRBV12-3/TRBV12-4; j_call: TRBJ2-1; clone_size: NA; cdr3_aa: ASSSRTPNEQF
v_call: TRBV9; j_call: TRBJ1-2; clone_size: many; cdr3_aa: ASSEQVGYGYT
v_call: TRBV27; j_call: TRBJ1-1; clone_size: NA; cdr3_aa: ASRALLGTEAF
v_call: TRBV29-1; j_call: TRBJ2-5; clone_size: NA; cdr3_aa: SVESLGSEQQETQY
v_call: TRBV7-9; j_call: TRBJ1-5; clone_size: many; cdr3_aa: ASRNYSNQPQH
v_call: TRBV29-1; j_call: TRBJ1-2; clone_size: few; cdr3_aa: SVYRPQPGYGYT
v_call: TRBV30; j_call: TRBJ2-1; clone_size: NA; cdr3_aa: AWRNPGGEIYNEQF
v_call: TRBV7-7; j_call: TRBJ2-1; clone_size: many; cdr3_aa: ASSLHGLDNEQF
v_call: TRBV6-5; j_call: TRBJ1-2; clone_size: many; cdr3_aa: ASISGQGFYYGYT
v_call: TRBV7-9; j_call: TRBJ2-3; clone_size: few; cdr3_aa: ASSSSGYGGSTDTQY
v_call: TRBV7-2; j_call: TRBJ2-3; clone_size: few; cdr3_aa: ASSRWAGPRTDTQY
v_call: TRBV19; j_call: TRBJ2-1; clone_size: NA; cdr3_aa: ASSISLAGVNEQF
v_call: TRBV4-1; j_call: TRBJ1-1; clone_size: NA; cdr3_aa: ASSQGSPGTAPF
v_call: TRBV7-2; j_call: TRBJ2-7; clone_size: NA; cdr3_aa: ASSLRTPSYEQY
v_call: TRBV4-1; j_call: TRBJ1-4; clone_size: NA; cdr3_aa: ASRGPTNEKLF
v_call: TRBV9; j_call: TRBJ2-5; clone_size: NA; cdr3_aa: ASSASGRGGEETQY
v_call: TRBV7-6; j_call: TRBJ2-6; clone_size: NA; cdr3_aa: ASSPITRTLSSGANVLT
v_call: TRBV29-1; j_call: TRBJ2-5; clone_size: NA; cdr3_aa: SVESGQESGETQY
v_call: TRBV9; j_call: TRBJ2-1; clone_size: few; cdr3_aa: ASATETEQF
v_call: TRBV5-1; j_call: TRBJ2-7; clone_size: few; cdr3_aa: ASSFAVASYEQY
v_call: TRBV7-6; j_call: TRBJ2-1; clone_size: NA; cdr3_aa: ASSLGGRGGEQF
v_call: TRBV3-1; j_call: TRBJ2-1; clone_size: many; cdr3_aa: ASRQTGYWDNEQF
v_call: TRBV6-5; j_call: TRBJ1-1; clone_size: few; cdr3_aa: ASSYGGLLMNTEAF
v_call: TRBV6-5; j_call: TRBJ2-7; clone_size: NA; cdr3_aa: ASSYSNSYSYEQY
v_call: TRBV7-6; j_call: TRBJ2-1; clone_size: many; cdr3_aa: ASSLGPPGDNEQF
v_call: TRBV3-1; j_call: TRBJ2-7; clone_size: many; cdr3_aa: ASSQEGAGSYEQY